This entry features one T cell receptor beta chain sequence. The CDR3 runs to 14 residues. Trimming removed 1 base from V and 5 bases from J, with 11 bases in between. Germline CDR1 MGHRA, CDR2 YSYEKL. These data come from a study of blood T cell repertoires in COVID-19. For the study at large: Sample material is recorded as cDNA or gDNA derived from T cells, B-cell-depleted T cells, or PBMCs.

Per the original data handling: Estimation of nucleated cell counts was performed using reference gene primer amplification. Only in-frame clones appear in the TCRdb table, and some are missing; sequencing was by immunoSEQ multiplex PCR. D and trimming were read from the DNA, whereas the V and J calls and clone size are those reported in that table. This sample has about 110,000 clones; roughly 80% occur once, and the top ten carry 20% to 25%. The V and J genes are TRBV4-1 and TRBJ2-5; D perhaps matches TRBD2 (5 bases). Input material: peripheral blood. This TCR derives from a man aged 70 or older with active or convalescent COVID-19. The CDR3 region is CASSQGAARETQYF. The CDR3 nucleotides are TGCGCCAGCAGCCAAGGAGCGGCCCGGGAGACCCAGTACTTC.